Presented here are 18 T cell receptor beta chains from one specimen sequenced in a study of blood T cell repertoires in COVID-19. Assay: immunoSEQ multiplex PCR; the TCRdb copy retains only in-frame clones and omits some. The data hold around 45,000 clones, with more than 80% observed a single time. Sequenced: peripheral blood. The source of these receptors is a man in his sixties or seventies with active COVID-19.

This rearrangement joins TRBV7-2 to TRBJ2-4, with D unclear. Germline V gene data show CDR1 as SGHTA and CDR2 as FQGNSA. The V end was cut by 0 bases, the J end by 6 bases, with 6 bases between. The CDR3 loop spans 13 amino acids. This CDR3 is CASSLAQINIQYF. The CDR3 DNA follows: TGTGCCAGCAGCTTAGCTCAAATAAACATTCAGTACTTC.

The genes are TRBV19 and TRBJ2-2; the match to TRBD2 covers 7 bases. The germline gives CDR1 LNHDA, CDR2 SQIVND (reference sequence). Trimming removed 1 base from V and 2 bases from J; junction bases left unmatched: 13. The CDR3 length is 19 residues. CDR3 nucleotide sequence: TGTGCCAGTAGTATAGTGGGGCGAGCGGGAAACAGTAACACCGGGGAGCTGTTTTTT. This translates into CASSIVGRAGNSNTGELFF.

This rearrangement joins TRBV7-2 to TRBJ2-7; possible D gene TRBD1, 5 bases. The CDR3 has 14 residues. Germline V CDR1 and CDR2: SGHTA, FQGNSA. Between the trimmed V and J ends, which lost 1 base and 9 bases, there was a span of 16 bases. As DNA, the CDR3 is TGTGCCAGCAGCTTAGGAGGCGGTGATAGGGGGCAGTACTTC. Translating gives CASSLGGGDRGQYF.

For the CDR3, the DNA is TGTGCCAGCAGCTTGGTTCTAGCGGGAGTAGAGACCCAGTACTTC. This encodes CASSLVLAGVETQYF. The chain joins TRBV5-6 to TRBJ2-5; 10 nucleotides line up with TRBD2. The CDR3 runs to 15 residues. CDR1 is SGHDT and CDR2 is YYEEEE in the germline V gene. Unmatched junction bases numbered 3, after V lost 0 bases and J lost 4 bases.

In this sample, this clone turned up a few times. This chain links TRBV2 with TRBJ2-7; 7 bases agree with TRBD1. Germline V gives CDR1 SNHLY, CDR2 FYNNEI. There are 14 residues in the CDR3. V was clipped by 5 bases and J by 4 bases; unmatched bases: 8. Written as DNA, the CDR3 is TGTGCCAGCAGTCTAACAGGGGATGTTTACGAGCAGTACTTC. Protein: CASSLTGDVYEQYF.

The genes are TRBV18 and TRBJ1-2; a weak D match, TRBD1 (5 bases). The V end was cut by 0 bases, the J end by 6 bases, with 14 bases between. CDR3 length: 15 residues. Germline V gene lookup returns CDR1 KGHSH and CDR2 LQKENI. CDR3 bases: TGTGCCAGCTCACCACCGACCAGGGCTCCTCATGGCTACACCTTC. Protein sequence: CASSPPTRAPHGYTF.

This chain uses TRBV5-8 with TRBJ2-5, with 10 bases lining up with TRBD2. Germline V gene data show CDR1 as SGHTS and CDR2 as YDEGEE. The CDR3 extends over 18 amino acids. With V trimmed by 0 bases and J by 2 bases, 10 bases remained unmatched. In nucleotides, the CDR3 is TGTGCCAGCAGCTTGGAAAGCGGGGGGGGGTATTCACAAGAGACCCAGTACTTC. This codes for CASSLESGGGYSQETQYF.

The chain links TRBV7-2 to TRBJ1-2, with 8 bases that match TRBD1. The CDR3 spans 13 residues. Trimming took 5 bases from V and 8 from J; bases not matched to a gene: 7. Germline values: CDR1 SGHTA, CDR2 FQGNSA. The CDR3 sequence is CASSTDRAGGYTF. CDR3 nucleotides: TGTGCCAGCAGCACGGACAGGGCGGGCGGCTACACCTTC.

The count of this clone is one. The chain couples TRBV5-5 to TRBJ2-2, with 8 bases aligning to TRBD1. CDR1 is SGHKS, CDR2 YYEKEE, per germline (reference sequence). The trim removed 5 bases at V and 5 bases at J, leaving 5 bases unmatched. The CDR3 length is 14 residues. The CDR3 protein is CASSGTGGTGELFF. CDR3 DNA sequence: TGTGCCAGCAGTGGGACAGGTGGTACCGGGGAGCTGTTTTTT.

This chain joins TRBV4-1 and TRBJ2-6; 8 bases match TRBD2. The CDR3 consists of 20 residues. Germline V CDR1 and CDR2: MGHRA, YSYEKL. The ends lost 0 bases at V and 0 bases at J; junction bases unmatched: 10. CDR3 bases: TGCGCCAGCAGCCAAGAGGCCGTCGGGGGGGGCTTCTCTGGGGCCAACGTCCTGACTTTC. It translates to CASSQEAVGGGFSGANVLTF.

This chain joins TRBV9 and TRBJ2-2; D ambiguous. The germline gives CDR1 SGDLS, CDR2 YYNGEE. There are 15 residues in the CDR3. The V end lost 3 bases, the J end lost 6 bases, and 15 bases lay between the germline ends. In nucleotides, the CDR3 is TGTGCCAGCAGCGCAGGCTACGTAGGTCCCGGGGAGCTGTTTTTT. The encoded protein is CASSAGYVGPGELFF.

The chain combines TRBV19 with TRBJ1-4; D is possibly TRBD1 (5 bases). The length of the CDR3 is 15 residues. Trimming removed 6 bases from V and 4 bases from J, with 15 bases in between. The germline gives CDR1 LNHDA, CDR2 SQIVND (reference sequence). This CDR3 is CASSLHRGGNEKLFF. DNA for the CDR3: TGTGCCAGTAGCCTCCACCGGGGGGGTAATGAAAAACTGTTTTTT.

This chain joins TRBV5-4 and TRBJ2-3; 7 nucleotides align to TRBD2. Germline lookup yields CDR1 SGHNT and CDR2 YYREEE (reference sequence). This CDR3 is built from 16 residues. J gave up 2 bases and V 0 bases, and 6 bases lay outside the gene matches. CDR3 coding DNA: TGTGCCAGCAGCTTGGGGGGCGGGGGAAACACAGATACGCAGTATTTT. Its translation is CASSLGGGGNTDTQYF.

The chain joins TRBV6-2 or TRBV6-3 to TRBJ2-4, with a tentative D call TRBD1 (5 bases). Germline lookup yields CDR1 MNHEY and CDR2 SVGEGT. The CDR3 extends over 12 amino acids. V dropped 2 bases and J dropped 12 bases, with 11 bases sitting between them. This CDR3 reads CASSYGQEPQYF. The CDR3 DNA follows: TGTGCCAGCAGTTACGGACAAGAGCCTCAGTACTTC.

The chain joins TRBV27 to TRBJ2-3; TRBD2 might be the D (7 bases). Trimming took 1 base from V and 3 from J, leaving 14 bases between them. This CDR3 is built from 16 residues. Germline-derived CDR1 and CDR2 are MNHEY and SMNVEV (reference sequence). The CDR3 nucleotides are TGTGCCAGCAGTTTATATGGCGGGGGCGGAACAGATACGCAGTATTTT. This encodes CASSLYGGGGTDTQYF.

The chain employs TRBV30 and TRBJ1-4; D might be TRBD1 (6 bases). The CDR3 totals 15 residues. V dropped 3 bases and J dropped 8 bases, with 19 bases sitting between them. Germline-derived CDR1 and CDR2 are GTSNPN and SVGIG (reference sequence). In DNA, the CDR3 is TGTGCCTGGAGGGGGGCTTCAGTTGGGGAGGAAAAACTGTTTTTT. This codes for CAWRGASVGEEKLFF.

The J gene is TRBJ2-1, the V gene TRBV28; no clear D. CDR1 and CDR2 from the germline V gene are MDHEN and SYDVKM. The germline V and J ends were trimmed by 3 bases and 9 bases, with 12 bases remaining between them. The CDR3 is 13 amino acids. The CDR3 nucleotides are TGTGCCAGCAGTTTTTCCGCGATGAGTGAGCAGTTCTTC. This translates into CASSFSAMSEQFF.

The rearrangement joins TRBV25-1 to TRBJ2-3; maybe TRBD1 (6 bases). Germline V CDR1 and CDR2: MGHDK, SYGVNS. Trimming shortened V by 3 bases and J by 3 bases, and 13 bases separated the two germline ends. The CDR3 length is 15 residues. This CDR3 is CASSEGGGRTDTQYF. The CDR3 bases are TGTGCCAGCAGTGAGGGTGGGGGCCGTACAGATACGCAGTATTTT.